Below are 14 T cell receptor beta chains sequenced from a single sample in a study of T-cell memory formation after mild COVID-19. TCRdb fed the 5' RACE reads into MiXCR, producing one record per CDR3 protein. The sample includes about 470,000 distinct CDR3 sequences, roughly 20% of them seen just once. Sequenced material: PBMCs or a T cell subset sorted from them (not recorded which). These TCRs come from an adult woman who had mild COVID-19 (a few samples of this study predate the infection). Cell type and time point are not known.

This clonotype was recorded a few times. The chain has TRBV15 and TRBJ2-1; D is unclear. Trimming pared 0 bases from V and 0 bases from J, leaving 9 bases between. Germline lookup yields CDR1 LNHNV and CDR2 YYDKDF (reference sequence). The CDR3 contains 16 residues. This CDR3 reads CATSRDMASSYNEQFF. Written as DNA, the CDR3 is TGTGCCACCAGCAGAGATATGGCGAGCTCCTACAATGAGCAGTTCTTC.

This clonotype was seen more than once but under ten times. The V call is TRBV5-1, the J call TRBJ1-2; the match to TRBD1 covers 7 bases. The V segment lost 1 base and the J segment 6 bases; nucleotides outside the gene matches: 3. The CDR3 extends over 13 amino acids. Germline V gene sequence: CDR1 SGHRS, CDR2 YFSETQ. This chain's CDR3 is CASSLQGDDGYTF. CDR3 DNA: TGCGCCAGCAGCTTGCAGGGGGACGATGGCTACACCTTC.

The sample holds a few counts of this clonotype. The V gene is TRBV5-6, the J gene TRBJ2-3, with a weak D call TRBD1 (6 bases). Germline V gene lookup returns CDR1 SGHDT and CDR2 YYEEEE. V was pared by 1 base and J by 3 bases, with 18 bases between. The CDR3 runs 17 residues. DNA of the CDR3: TGTGCCAGCAGCTTGATCCCAGGGGCCCTTCGGACAGATACGCAGTATTTT. Amino acids: CASSLIPGALRTDTQYF. Filled out from reference TRBV5-6 and TRBJ2-3, the complete variable domain reads DAGVTQSPTHLIKTRGQQVTLRCSPKSGHDTVSWYQQALGQGPQFIFQYYEEEERQRGNFPDRFSGHQFPNYSSELNVNALLLGDSALYLCASSLIPGALRTDTQYFGPGTRLTVL.

CDR3 nucleotide sequence: TGCAGTGCTACCCACCGGGACAGGCTGTCCTACAATGAGCAGTTCTTC. Translating it yields CSATHRDRLSYNEQFF. This chain connects TRBV20-1 to TRBJ2-1, with TRBD1 identical over 8 bases. Germline V CDR1 and CDR2: DFQATT, SNEGSKA (reference sequence). V was pared by 4 bases and J by 1 base, with 9 bases of the junction left unmatched. The CDR3 runs 16 residues.

The J gene is TRBJ2-2, the V gene TRBV24-1; 7 positions agree with TRBD1. Germline lookup yields CDR1 KGHDR and CDR2 SFDVKD. The CDR3 is made up of 15 amino acids. V gave up 6 bases and J gave up 4 bases; unmatched junction bases: 7. CDR3 nucleotides: TGTGCCACCAGTCCTCCGACAGGGACCACCGGGGAGCTGTTTTTT. Protein product: CATSPPTGTTGELFF.

The J gene is TRBJ2-1, the V gene TRBV5-1; 9 bases are shared with TRBD2. The CDR3 has 14 residues. Germline CDR1 reads SGHRS; CDR2 reads YFSETQ. Trimming took 4 bases from V and 8 from J; bases not matched to a gene: 7. The CDR3: CASSAGGLSDEQFF. The CDR3 DNA reads as TGCGCCAGCAGCGCGGGAGGGCTCAGCGATGAGCAGTTCTTC.

The chain employs TRBV5-1 and TRBJ2-3; 7 nucleotides align to TRBD1. The CDR3 is 15 residues long. From germline, CDR1 is SGHRS and CDR2 YFSETQ. Trimming at V came to 2 bases and at J to 3 bases, leaving 6 bases not matched to a gene. The CDR3 DNA sequence: TGCGCCAGCAGCTTCGGACAGGTCAGAACAGATACGCAGTATTTT. This encodes CASSFGQVRTDTQYF.

This clonotype showed up just a few times. The chain uses TRBV19 and TRBJ2-7; 9 bases agree with TRBD1. The CDR3 extends over 15 amino acids. Unmatched junction bases numbered 9, after V lost 3 bases and J lost 6 bases. From germline, CDR1 is LNHDA and CDR2 SQIVND (reference sequence). The CDR3 is CASSIFTGQGGEQYF. DNA for the CDR3: TGTGCCAGTAGTATTTTCACGGGACAGGGAGGCGAGCAGTACTTC.

This clonotype has only one observation. V gene TRBV4-1 combines with J gene TRBJ1-3; TRBD1 is a possible D gene (5 bases). The germline V and J ends were trimmed by 1 base and 1 base, with 8 bases remaining between them. Looked up from germline, CDR1 is MGHRA and CDR2 is YSYEKL. The CDR3 contains 15 residues. The CDR3 DNA reads as TGCGCCAGCAGCCAAGGTCAGGGATCTGGAAACACCATATATTTT. Protein sequence: CASSQGQGSGNTIYF.

The V call is TRBV11-1, the J call TRBJ1-1, with D unclear. Germline-derived CDR1 and CDR2 are SGHAT and FQDESV (reference sequence). There are 14 residues in the CDR3. Trimming took 7 bases from V and 0 from J, leaving 12 bases between them. In DNA form, the CDR3 reads TGTGCCAGCATCGATCGAGCGATGAACACTGAAGCTTTCTTT. Protein: CASIDRAMNTEAFF.

This clonotype showed up just a few times. This chain connects TRBV19 to TRBJ2-3; TRBD1 matches at 10 bases. V trimming: 4 bases; J trimming: 2 bases; junction bases outside the gene matches: 6. The CDR3 runs to 16 residues. Germline V gene lookup returns CDR1 LNHDA and CDR2 SQIVND (reference sequence). For the CDR3, the DNA is TGTGCCAGTAGTAGAGACAGGGGGCCCTTCACAGATACGCAGTATTTT. Translated: CASSRDRGPFTDTQYF.

This sequence joins TRBV6-5 and TRBJ2-1; D remains ambiguous. The V end lost 6 bases, the J end lost 15 bases, and 15 bases lay between the germline ends. Looked up from germline, CDR1 is MNHEY and CDR2 is SVGAGI. The CDR3 consists of 11 residues. The CDR3 nucleotides are TGTGCCAGCAGCCTCGGTAAAACGGCGTTCTTC. Its protein product is CASSLGKTAFF.

In this sample, this clonotype turned up a few times. V is TRBV24-1 and J is TRBJ2-5; 7 nucleotides match TRBD2. Germline CDR1 is KGHDR and CDR2 is SFDVKD. With 3 bases clipped from V and 4 bases from J, the junction kept 7 bases outside the gene matches. CDR3 length equals 15 residues. CDR3 DNA: TGTGCCACCAGTGATCCGCGGGGGTTGGGAGAGACCCAGTACTTC. It yields the protein CATSDPRGLGETQYF.

This clonotype has just a few counts. The chain is built from TRBV5-1 and TRBJ2-7; a possible D gene is TRBD2 (5 bases). Germline values: CDR1 SGHRS, CDR2 YFSETQ. Trimming took 0 bases from V and 5 from J, leaving 15 bases between them. The CDR3 contains 15 residues. This chain's CDR3 is CASSLEAGLGDEQYF. In DNA form, the CDR3 reads TGCGCCAGCAGCTTGGAGGCAGGACTTGGCGACGAGCAGTACTTC.